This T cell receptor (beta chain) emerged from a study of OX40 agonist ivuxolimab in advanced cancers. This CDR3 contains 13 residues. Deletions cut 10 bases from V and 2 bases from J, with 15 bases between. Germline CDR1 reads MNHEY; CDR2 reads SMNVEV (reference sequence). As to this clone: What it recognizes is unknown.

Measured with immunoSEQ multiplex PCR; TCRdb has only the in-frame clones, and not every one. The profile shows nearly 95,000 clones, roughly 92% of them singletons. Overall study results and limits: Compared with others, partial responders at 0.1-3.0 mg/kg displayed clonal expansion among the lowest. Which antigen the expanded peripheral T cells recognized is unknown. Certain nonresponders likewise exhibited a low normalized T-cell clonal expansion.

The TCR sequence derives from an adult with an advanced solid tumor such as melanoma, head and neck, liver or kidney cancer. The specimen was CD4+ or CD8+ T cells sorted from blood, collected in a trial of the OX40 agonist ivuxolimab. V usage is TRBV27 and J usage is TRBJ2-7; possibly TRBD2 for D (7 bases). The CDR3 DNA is TGTGCCACCATTGAGGGGGGGACCTACGAGCAGTACTTC. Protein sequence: CATIEGGTYEQYF.